This is a list of T cell receptor beta chains from one sample in a study of T cell responses to AZD1222 COVID-19 vaccine. Here immunoSEQ multiplex PCR was the method, and the copy in TCRdb shows in-frame clones only, minus some. The table has fewer than 150,000 clones, around 89% seen once; the top ten hold less than 8.5%. Sequences were derived from peripheral blood, sampled 28 days after the second AZD1222 dose. Receptors were obtained from an adult who received the AZD1222 COVID-19 vaccine. Both conserved end residues are part of each CDR3. Fields, in order: D gene, clone size, V gene, CDR3 length, J gene, CDR3 DNA, CDR3 protein. A D gene is named only where the DNA matches it firmly. Not every row has a clone size; where given, it reads once, few, many or a size class.

d_call: -; clone_size: -; v_call: TRBV5-5; cdr3_length: 14; j_call: TRBJ2-7; cdr3_nt: TGTGCCAGCAGCTTAACCCCTACGATAAACGAGCAGTACTTC; cdr3_aa: CASSLTPTINEQYF
d_call: TRBD1; clone_size: -; v_call: TRBV19; cdr3_length: 14; j_call: TRBJ1-2; cdr3_nt: TGTGCCAGTAGTCCCGGGACAGGGGGCTATGGCTACACCTTC; cdr3_aa: CASSPGTGGYGYTF
d_call: -; clone_size: -; v_call: TRBV7-2; cdr3_length: 13; j_call: TRBJ1-1; cdr3_nt: TGTGCCAGCAGCTTTATTGATAACACTGAAGCTTTCTTT; cdr3_aa: CASSFIDNTEAFF
d_call: -; clone_size: -; v_call: TRBV7-9; cdr3_length: 13; j_call: TRBJ1-2; cdr3_nt: TGTGCCAGCAGCCTCCCGGGGGGTTATGGCTACACCTTC; cdr3_aa: CASSLPGGYGYTF
d_call: -; clone_size: -; v_call: TRBV7-2; cdr3_length: 13; j_call: TRBJ2-7; cdr3_nt: TGTGCCAGCAGCTTAGTCACGGGGGCCGAGCAGTACTTC; cdr3_aa: CASSLVTGAEQYF
d_call: -; clone_size: few; v_call: TRBV7-2; cdr3_length: 15; j_call: TRBJ1-2; cdr3_nt: TGTGCCAGCAGTTCCTCCTTGGAAGCTGGCTATGGCTACACCTTC; cdr3_aa: CASSSSLEAGYGYTF
d_call: TRBD1; clone_size: few; v_call: TRBV27; cdr3_length: 15; j_call: TRBJ1-4; cdr3_nt: TGTGCCAGCAGTTTCGCGGCAGGGGGCCAGGAAAAACTGTTTTTT; cdr3_aa: CASSFAAGGQEKLFF
d_call: -; clone_size: -; v_call: TRBV19; cdr3_length: 15; j_call: TRBJ2-3; cdr3_nt: TGTGCCAGTAGTACCTCCAGTTCTAGCACAGATACGCAGTATTTT; cdr3_aa: CASSTSSSSTDTQYF
d_call: -; clone_size: -; v_call: TRBV7-9; cdr3_length: 17; j_call: TRBJ1-5; cdr3_nt: TGTGCCAGCAGCTTAGCGCAGGGGTTGATGGGCAATCAGCCCCAGCATTTT; cdr3_aa: CASSLAQGLMGNQPQHF
d_call: -; clone_size: -; v_call: TRBV19; cdr3_length: 13; j_call: TRBJ1-1; cdr3_nt: TGTGCCAGTAGTATAGATGGCCCCACTGAAGCTTTCTTT; cdr3_aa: CASSIDGPTEAFF
d_call: TRBD1; clone_size: -; v_call: TRBV5-4; cdr3_length: 12; j_call: TRBJ2-1; cdr3_nt: TGTGCCAGCAGCACAGGGGGTCTTGAGCAGTTCTTC; cdr3_aa: CASSTGGLEQFF
d_call: -; clone_size: -; v_call: TRBV12-3/TRBV12-4; cdr3_length: 9; j_call: TRBJ2-7; cdr3_nt: TGTGCCAGCGGGTACGAGCAGTACTTC; cdr3_aa: CASGYEQYF
d_call: TRBD2; clone_size: once; v_call: TRBV28; cdr3_length: 14; j_call: TRBJ2-5; cdr3_nt: TGTGCCAGCAGTCCGGGACTAGCGGGAGAGACCCAGTACTTC; cdr3_aa: CASSPGLAGETQYF
d_call: -; clone_size: -; v_call: TRBV9; cdr3_length: 14; j_call: TRBJ2-7; cdr3_nt: TGTGCCAGCAGCGTCGGGGGAAGTGGCTACGAGCAGTACTTC; cdr3_aa: CASSVGGSGYEQYF
d_call: -; clone_size: -; v_call: TRBV30; cdr3_length: 12; j_call: TRBJ2-7; cdr3_nt: TGTGCCTGGAGTGTATTAGTGGGGGAGCAGTACTTC; cdr3_aa: CAWSVLVGEQYF
d_call: -; clone_size: -; v_call: TRBV28; cdr3_length: 12; j_call: TRBJ1-2; cdr3_nt: TGTGCCAGCAGTTTTCAGGGCTCCGGCTACACCTTC; cdr3_aa: CASSFQGSGYTF
d_call: TRBD1; clone_size: -; v_call: TRBV4-2; cdr3_length: 14; j_call: TRBJ2-7; cdr3_nt: TGTGCCAGCAGTGCAGGACAGGGGGCCTACGAGCAGTACTTC; cdr3_aa: CASSAGQGAYEQYF
d_call: TRBD1; clone_size: -; v_call: TRBV11-3; cdr3_length: 15; j_call: TRBJ1-2; cdr3_nt: TGTGCCAGCAGCCCGGACAGGGGGCCGGGCTATGGCTACACCTTC; cdr3_aa: CASSPDRGPGYGYTF
d_call: -; clone_size: -; v_call: TRBV7-2; cdr3_length: 13; j_call: TRBJ2-5; cdr3_nt: TGTGCCAGCAGCCGAACTAGACAAGAGACCCAGTACTTC; cdr3_aa: CASSRTRQETQYF
d_call: -; clone_size: -; v_call: TRBV7-9; cdr3_length: 12; j_call: TRBJ1-2; cdr3_nt: TGTGCCAGCAGCTTACAGGCCACGGGCTACACCTTC; cdr3_aa: CASSLQATGYTF
d_call: -; clone_size: -; v_call: TRBV11-2; cdr3_length: 14; j_call: TRBJ2-4; cdr3_nt: TGTGCCAGCAGCTTAGCTGACTCCCTAAACATTCAGTACTTC; cdr3_aa: CASSLADSLNIQYF
d_call: TRBD2; clone_size: -; v_call: TRBV7-3; cdr3_length: 16; j_call: TRBJ2-2; cdr3_nt: TGTGCCAGCAGCTCGGGACTAGCGGGGAACACCGGGGAGCTGTTTTTT; cdr3_aa: CASSSGLAGNTGELFF
d_call: -; clone_size: -; v_call: TRBV5-4; cdr3_length: 16; j_call: TRBJ2-2; cdr3_nt: TGTGCCAGCAGCCCGCCGGCGACAGAGAACACCGGGGAGCTGTTTTTT; cdr3_aa: CASSPPATENTGELFF
d_call: -; clone_size: -; v_call: TRBV7-7; cdr3_length: 18; j_call: TRBJ2-6; cdr3_nt: TGTGCTAGCAGCTTAGGAACAGGGAGGGACTCTGGGGCCAACGTCCTGACTTTC; cdr3_aa: CASSLGTGRDSGANVLTF
d_call: -; clone_size: -; v_call: TRBV6-5; cdr3_length: 15; j_call: TRBJ2-5; cdr3_nt: TGTGCCAGCAGTTACTCGGCCCAGGGCCGCGAGACCCAGTACTTC; cdr3_aa: CASSYSAQGRETQYF
d_call: TRBD2; clone_size: -; v_call: TRBV7-2; cdr3_length: 15; j_call: TRBJ2-3; cdr3_nt: TGTGCCAGCAGGCCGGGACTAGCGGGCACAGATACGCAGTATTTT; cdr3_aa: CASRPGLAGTDTQYF
d_call: -; clone_size: once; v_call: TRBV2; cdr3_length: 13; j_call: TRBJ1-2; cdr3_nt: TGTGCCAGCAGTGCACCGGGGGCAGATGGCTACACCTTC; cdr3_aa: CASSAPGADGYTF
d_call: TRBD2; clone_size: -; v_call: TRBV5-1; cdr3_length: 16; j_call: TRBJ2-7; cdr3_nt: TGCGCCAGCAGCTTGGTGGGCGGGGGGCCATCCTACGAGCAGTACTTC; cdr3_aa: CASSLVGGGPSYEQYF
d_call: -; clone_size: once; v_call: TRBV12-5; cdr3_length: 16; j_call: TRBJ1-4; cdr3_nt: TGTGCTAGTGGTTTGGTAATGGGACCGCAGAATGAAAAACTGTTTTTT; cdr3_aa: CASGLVMGPQNEKLFF
d_call: -; clone_size: -; v_call: TRBV25-1; cdr3_length: 15; j_call: TRBJ2-1; cdr3_nt: TGTGCCAGCAGTGAATCGGAGGCAGGCTACAATGAGCAGTTCTTC; cdr3_aa: CASSESEAGYNEQFF
d_call: TRBD1; clone_size: -; v_call: TRBV5-8; cdr3_length: 14; j_call: TRBJ2-5; cdr3_nt: TGTGCCAGCAGCGCCGGACAGGGACAAGAGACCCAGTACTTC; cdr3_aa: CASSAGQGQETQYF